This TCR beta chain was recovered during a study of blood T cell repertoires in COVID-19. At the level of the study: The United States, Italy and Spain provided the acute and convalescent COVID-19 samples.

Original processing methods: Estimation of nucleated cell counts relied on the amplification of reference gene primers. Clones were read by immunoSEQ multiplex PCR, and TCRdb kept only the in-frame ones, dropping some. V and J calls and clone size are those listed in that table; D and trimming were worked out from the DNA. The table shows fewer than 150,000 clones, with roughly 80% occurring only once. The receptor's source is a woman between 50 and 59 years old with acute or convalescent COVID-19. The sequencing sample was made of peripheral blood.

CDR3 sequence: CASRFKTGGYSPLHF. The DNA for the CDR3 is TGTGCAAGTCGCTTCAAGACAGGGGGTTATTCACCCCTCCACTTT. J is TRBJ1-6 and V is TRBV12-2; the table's D call TRBD1 went unverified against the DNA. TRBV12-2 is a pseudogene segment. The CDR3 length is 15 residues.